This note documents a single T cell receptor (beta chain) sequence. Its specificity is not known. These data come from a study of T cell repertoires in ileal Crohn's disease. Notes on the study in general: High-frequency clones were more common in sorted CD8 than CD4 cells.

Before sorting, lamina propria lymphocytes were separated from surgical specimens by density gradient. Sequencing used immunoSEQ multiplex PCR; TCRdb keeps in-frame clones, though not all of them. Here the sample spans roughly 3,500 clones, around 80% being singletons. CDR3 length: 16 residues. Trimming pared 0 bases from V and 2 bases from J, leaving 12 bases between. Per the germline V gene, CDR1 is WNHNN and CDR2 is SYGVQD (reference sequence). The rearrangement links TRBV10-1 to TRBJ2-3; the D gene is possibly TRBD1 (5 bases). The sequencing input was CD4+ T cells sorted from the ileum. This receptor was obtained from an adult with Crohn's disease. CDR3 sequence: CASSESWQGSTDTQYF. CDR3 DNA sequence: TGCGCCAGCAGTGAGTCATGGCAGGGATCCACAGATACGCAGTATTTT.